This T cell receptor (beta chain) appears in the sequencing data of a study of control samples from healthy donors and cancer patients. Method: immunoSEQ multiplex PCR; TCRdb's copy keeps in-frame clones and lacks some. The table has approximately 150,000 clones, around 90% seen once. Germline V lookup: CDR1 MDHEN, CDR2 SYDVKM. Losses at the gene ends were 8 bases for V and 0 bases for J; bases not matched to a gene: 8. This CDR3 is 16 amino acids long. This chain links TRBV28 with TRBJ1-5, with 9 nucleotides matching TRBD1. This sequence originates from a man in his late teens or twenties in good health. Sequenced sample: blood. As DNA, the CDR3 is TGTGCCAGCGGGGACAGGGCGGGGGATAGCAATCAGCCCCAGCATTTT. It is translated as CASGDRAGDSNQPQHF.